This entry lists 5 T cell receptor beta chains sequenced from one sample in a study of radiation and T cells in renal cell carcinoma. Sequencing was performed with immunoSEQ multiplex PCR; in TCRdb, only in-frame clones are kept and a portion is missing. The sample carries 150,000 to 180,000 clones, over 80% recorded once. The time point here: blood 2 weeks post-SBRT. The treatment was: 15 Gy SBRT to primary tumor, nephrectomy 4 weeks later. Sequencing was performed on blood, taken from a patient whose treatment included radiotherapy and nephrectomy. The receptor source for this set is a woman aged 45-65 years with renal cell carcinoma.

The rearrangement uses TRBV25-1 and TRBJ2-5; 7 bases are a match to TRBD2. V was clipped by 3 bases and J by 5 bases; unmatched bases: 9. The CDR3 runs to 15 residues. Looked up from germline, CDR1 is MGHDK and CDR2 is SYGVNS. This CDR3 is CASSEGSGAGETQYF. In DNA, the CDR3 is TGTGCCAGCAGTGAGGGCAGCGGGGCTGGGGAGACCCAGTACTTC.

The chain carries TRBV6-1 and TRBJ2-1; D is possibly TRBD2 (6 bases). Trimming removed 4 bases at V and 1 base at J, with 14 bases between. The CDR3 runs to 16 residues. Germline CDR1 reads MNHNS; CDR2 reads SASEGT. In DNA form, the CDR3 reads TGTGCCAGCAGTGCGGCCCCCGGGAGTTCCTACAATGAGCAGTTCTTC. Its translation: CASSAAPGSSYNEQFF.

The rearrangement joins TRBV18 to TRBJ2-7, with a weak D call TRBD1 (6 bases). The ends were cut back, 5 bases at V and 0 bases at J, with 17 bases in the middle. The CDR3 spans 16 residues. Germline V gene lookup returns CDR1 KGHSH and CDR2 LQKENI. This CDR3 is CASSEDSPTISYEQYF. CDR3 nucleotides: TGTGCCAGCTCAGAGGACAGCCCGACAATCTCCTACGAGCAGTACTTC.

The chain is built from TRBV30 and TRBJ2-3, with D possibly being TRBD1 (6 bases). CDR1 is GTSNPN and CDR2 is SVGIG in the germline V gene (reference sequence). The germline V and J ends were trimmed by 8 bases and 2 bases, with 14 bases remaining between them. This CDR3 has 13 amino acids. CDR3 amino acids: CARNRVFTDTQYF. CDR3 DNA sequence: TGTGCCCGGAACAGGGTTTTCACAGATACGCAGTATTTT. Complete variable domain (other parts from reference TRBV30 and TRBJ2-3): SQTIHQWPATLVQPVGSPLSLECTVEGTSNPNLYWYRQAAGRGLQLLFYSVGIGQISSEVPQNLSASRPQDRQFILSSKKLLLSDSGFYLCARNRVFTDTQYFGPGTRLTVL.

The CDR3 bases are TGCGCCAGCAGCTTGGTCTTATACAATGAGCAGTTCTTC. Residues: CASSLVLYNEQFF. This chain links TRBV5-1 with TRBJ2-1; D is unresolved. The V gene lost 0 bases and the J gene lost 4 bases, with 5 bases spanning the gap. This CDR3 is 13 amino acids long. The V gene's germline CDR1 is SGHRS and CDR2 YFSETQ.